This entry concerns a single T cell receptor (beta chain). Its specificity is unknown. The sample originates from a study of neurological immune-mediated disorders. Whole-study results and caveats: Multiple sclerosis, the disease with the least TCR clonal expansion, fell below healthy controls, whereas HTLV-1-associated myelopathy showed the most. No CDR3 amino acid sequences recurred among expanded clones across subjects, suggesting private repertoires in all groups.

By 5'RACE with 10-nucleotide random UMIs, the cDNA was made. Via MiXCR, TCRdb re-called the 5' RACE reads, giving one row per CDR3 protein. The data contain tens of thousands of distinct CDR3 sequences, 11% of them seen just once; the ten biggest clones take up roughly 1.9%. The germline V gene encodes CDR1 KGHDR and CDR2 SFDVKD. This CDR3 contains 15 residues. V was trimmed by 2 bases and J by 0 bases, leaving 7 bases between them. The unsorted libraries were made from 2 million PBMCs kept at -80 C. The chain combines TRBV24-1 with TRBJ1-5, with D unclear. Sequenced input: PBMCs. This clonotype was obtained from a man aged 60 to 75 in good health. For the CDR3, the DNA is TGTGCCACCAGTGATTCCGGGTTTAGCAATCAGCCCCAGCATTTT. It encodes CATSDSGFSNQPQHF.